The 29 T cell receptor beta chains presented below share a single source sample, sequenced in a study of Tregs in tolerant kidney transplant recipients (dated by TCRdb to between 2018 and 2021). The library was obtained by the immunoSEQ multiplex PCR assay. What TCRdb holds here is the immuneACCESS table cut down to in-frame rearrangements. Part of the clones is not present; checked against another copy, under half of the missing clones reflect an unresolved V gene, and the others are unexplained. The sample contains 90,000 to 120,000 clones, nearly 90% of them found a single time. Clones ranked in the top ten supply roughly 0.31% of the sample. The time point label corresponds to: blood sample drawn before combined kidney and bone marrow transplant. Sequences were derived from CD4+ T cells from blood, sampled before the transplant. The source is a human donor who received a combined kidney and bone marrow transplant.

CDR3 loop: CAISAPGRVRYGYTF. CDR3 bases: TGTGCCATCAGTGCTCCAGGCAGGGTGCGCTATGGCTACACCTTC. This rearrangement joins TRBV10-3 to TRBJ1-2, with D tentatively TRBD1 (5 bases). The germline V and J ends were trimmed by 4 bases and 4 bases, with 16 bases remaining between them. The V gene's germline CDR1 is ENHRY and CDR2 SYGVKD. The CDR3 loop spans 15 amino acids.

The chain employs TRBV7-9 and TRBJ1-4; D may be TRBD1 (6 bases). Germline CDR1 and CDR2: SEHNR and FQNEAQ (reference sequence). V gave up 5 bases and J gave up 6 bases, with 16 bases separating them. CDR3 size: 15 residues. CDR3 sequence: CASSLGRGGDEKLFF. In DNA form, the CDR3 reads TGTGCCAGCAGCCTCGGCAGGGGTGGAGATGAAAAACTGTTTTTT.

The chain couples TRBV7-2 to TRBJ2-1; 13 nucleotides agree with TRBD2. Unmatched junction bases numbered 10, after V lost 5 bases and J lost 9 bases. The germline gives CDR1 SGHTA, CDR2 FQGNSA. This CDR3 comprises 16 residues. CDR3 in DNA: TGTGCCAGCAGCGTGGGGACTAGCGGGGTATGGGGTGAGCAGTTCTTC. Residues: CASSVGTSGVWGEQFF.

The chain recombines TRBV5-4 with TRBJ2-1; the D gene is possibly TRBD2 (5 bases). This CDR3 has 16 amino acids. From germline, CDR1 is SGHNT and CDR2 YYREEE (reference sequence). V was shortened by 0 bases and J by 1 base, with 11 bases between the two germline ends. This chain's CDR3 is CASSLGLGESYNEQFF. In DNA, the CDR3 is TGTGCCAGCAGCTTGGGCCTCGGGGAATCCTACAATGAGCAGTTCTTC.

This clone was counted a few times. The rearrangement links TRBV19 to TRBJ1-5, with 9 bases that match TRBD1. The CDR3 sequence is 15 residues long. The J segment lost 7 bases and the V segment lost 5 bases, leaving 9 bases of the junction unmatched. Germline V lookup: CDR1 LNHDA, CDR2 SQIVND (reference sequence). CDR3 in DNA: TGTGCCAGTAGTTCGGGACAGGGAAGGCGCCAGCCCCAGCATTTT. As protein: CASSSGQGRRQPQHF. The whole variable domain, remainder taken from reference TRBV19 and TRBJ1-5, is DGGITQSPKYLFRKEGQNVTLSCEQNLNHDAMYWYRQDPGQGLRLIYYSQIVNDFQKGDIAEGYSVSREKKESFPLTVTSAQKNPTAFYLCASSSGQGRRQPQHFGDGTRLSIL.

This clone was detected only once. The CDR3 nucleotides read TGTGCCAGCAGCCCAGGGTTTGTCAGAGCCTACGAGCAGTACTTC. It is translated as CASSPGFVRAYEQYF. V is TRBV7-2 and J is TRBJ2-7, with a tentative D call TRBD1 (5 bases). Trimming left V 5 bases short and J 2 bases short, with 16 bases between. The CDR3 is made up of 15 amino acids. From germline, CDR1 is SGHTA and CDR2 FQGNSA.

This rearrangement joins TRBV9 to TRBJ2-2, with 8 bases matching TRBD2. Unmatched junction bases numbered 7, after V lost 4 bases and J lost 5 bases. The germline V gene has CDR1 SGDLS and CDR2 YYNGEE. This CDR3 has 15 amino acids. CDR3 in amino acids: CASSFQLADTGELFF. CDR3 DNA sequence: TGTGCCAGCAGCTTCCAACTAGCGGATACCGGGGAGCTGTTTTTT.

This sequence joins TRBV5-1 and TRBJ2-1; D uncertain. Germline V CDR1 and CDR2: SGHRS, YFSETQ. Trimming pared 1 base from V and 1 base from J, leaving 9 bases between. CDR3 length: 15 residues. CDR3 amino acids: CASSLFGSSYNEQFF. Written as DNA, the CDR3 is TGCGCCAGCAGCTTGTTTGGCTCTTCCTACAATGAGCAGTTCTTC.

The chain links TRBV2 to TRBJ2-5; TRBD2 matches at 8 bases. V dropped 6 bases and J dropped 2; count of bases not matched to a gene: 14. The germline gives CDR1 SNHLY, CDR2 FYNNEI. The CDR3 contains 17 residues. CDR3 region: CASRGPEAGGFQETQYF. The CDR3 bases are TGTGCCAGCAGGGGGCCCGAGGCGGGGGGATTTCAAGAGACCCAGTACTTC.

V gene TRBV6-1 combines with J gene TRBJ1-5; the D gene is possibly TRBD1 (6 bases). This CDR3 has 14 amino acids. Trimming took 3 bases from V and 7 from J, leaving 13 bases between them. CDR1 MNHNS and CDR2 SASEGT come from the germline V gene. Written as DNA, the CDR3 is TGTGCCAGCAGTGACAGGGGAGGGGGACAGCCCCAGCATTTT. Its translation is CASSDRGGGQPQHF.

V and J are TRBV7-8 and TRBJ1-1; D gene unclear. The germline V gene encodes CDR1 SGHVS and CDR2 FQNEAQ. This CDR3 region has 14 residues. With 3 bases removed from V and 4 bases from J, the gap between germline ends came to 12 bases. CDR3 sequence (DNA): TGTGCCAGCAGCTTCCGGATCACGGGCACTGAAGCTTTCTTT. It specifies CASSFRITGTEAFF.

The chain uses TRBV6-5 and TRBJ2-7, with 7 bases fitting TRBD2. The CDR3 has 14 amino acids. Looked up from germline, CDR1 is MNHEY and CDR2 is SVGAGI. The trim removed 6 bases at V and 5 bases at J, leaving 10 bases unmatched. The CDR3 DNA sequence: TGTGCCAGCAGCCGCGGGGGTCCGGGGGACGAGCAGTACTTC. Protein sequence: CASSRGGPGDEQYF.

This chain connects TRBV5-1 to TRBJ1-1; no firm D call. The CDR3 loop spans 16 amino acids. Trimming took 3 bases from V and 4 from J, leaving 19 bases between them. Germline CDR1 and CDR2: SGHRS and YFSETQ. CDR3 residues: CASSSSSSGWGTEAFF. The CDR3 DNA is TGCGCCAGCAGCTCGTCCTCGAGCGGGTGGGGCACTGAAGCTTTCTTT. The whole variable domain, filled in from reference TRBV5-1 and TRBJ1-1, reads KAGVTQTPRYLIKTRGQQVTLSCSPISGHRSVSWYQQTPGQGLQFLFEYFSETQRNKGNFPGRFSGRQFSNSRSEMNVSTLELGDSALYLCASSSSSSGWGTEAFFGQGTRLTVV.

V usage is TRBV2 and J usage is TRBJ2-4, with D hard to call. Trimming cost V 4 bases and J 5 bases, with 9 bases left between them. From germline, CDR1 is SNHLY and CDR2 FYNNEI. The CDR3 runs to 13 residues. The CDR3 region is CASSVVRENIQYF. The CDR3, as DNA: TGTGCCAGCAGTGTGGTCCGAGAAAACATTCAGTACTTC.

The chain recombines TRBV6-1 with TRBJ2-7; the D gene is possibly TRBD2 (6 bases). V lost 6 bases and J 2 bases, leaving 14 bases between the germline ends. Germline CDR1 reads MNHNS; CDR2 reads SASEGT. This CDR3 comprises 14 residues. In nucleotides, the CDR3 is TGTGCCAGCAGCGGGGGACGGATACCCTACGAGCAGTACTTC. Protein sequence: CASSGGRIPYEQYF.

The chain links TRBV30 to TRBJ1-5, with 10 bases fitting TRBD1. Trimming cost V 1 base and J 4 bases; bases outside gene matches: 10. This CDR3 has 17 residues. Germline V gene lookup returns CDR1 GTSNPN and CDR2 SVGIG (reference sequence). The CDR3 bases are TGTGCCTGGAGTGCGGGACAGGGGAGGAGAGGGAATCAGCCCCAGCATTTT. Translation gives CAWSAGQGRRGNQPQHF.

The chain has TRBV7-2 and TRBJ1-1; D perhaps matches TRBD1 (5 bases). The CDR3 is 14 amino acids. The ends were cut back, 6 bases at V and 1 base at J, with 12 bases in the middle. CDR1 and CDR2 (germline): SGHTA, FQGNSA. This chain's CDR3 is CASSFRGGNTEAFF. DNA of the CDR3: TGTGCCAGCAGTTTCCGGGGGGGGAACACTGAAGCTTTCTTT. The variable domain in full, with the rest retrieved from reference TRBV7-2 and TRBJ1-1, is GAGVSQSPSNKVTEKGKDVELRCDPISGHTALYWYRQSLGQGLEFLIYFQGNSAPDKSGLPSDRFSAERTGGSVSTLTIQRTQQEDSAVYLCASSFRGGNTEAFFGQGTRLTVV.

The chain links TRBV6-5 to TRBJ2-3; TRBD1 aligns across 7 bases. CDR1 is MNHEY, CDR2 SVGAGI, per germline. This CDR3 has 15 residues. With 2 bases clipped from V and 1 base from J, the junction kept 3 bases outside the gene matches. CDR3: CASSYRQGGTDTQYF. The CDR3 coding sequence is TGTGCCAGCAGTTACAGGCAGGGGGGCACAGATACGCAGTATTTT.

This chain links TRBV10-3 with TRBJ2-1; D is unresolved. The CDR3 extends over 18 amino acids. Trimming cost V 2 bases and J 0 bases, with 17 bases left between them. CDR1 and CDR2 (germline): ENHRY, SYGVKD. The CDR3 DNA reads as TGTGCCATCAGTGAGAACAGCCTCACCCGAAGCTCCTACAATGAGCAGTTCTTC. This gives the protein CAISENSLTRSSYNEQFF.

The chain links TRBV27 to TRBJ2-3; TRBD2 aligns across 10 bases. Germline V gene sequence: CDR1 MNHEY, CDR2 SMNVEV (reference sequence). V was clipped by 5 bases and J by 0 bases; unmatched bases: 5. The CDR3 spans 16 residues. CDR3: CASSLGLAASTDTQYF. CDR3 nucleotide sequence: TGTGCCAGCAGTCTAGGACTAGCGGCTAGCACAGATACGCAGTATTTT.

This clone was seen a handful of times. The chain is built from TRBV6-5 and TRBJ1-5; perhaps TRBD1 as D (6 bases). Germline-derived CDR1 and CDR2 are MNHEY and SVGAGI. The CDR3 sequence is 15 residues long. V dropped 5 bases and J dropped 0 bases, with 11 bases sitting between them. For the CDR3, the DNA is TGTGCCAGCAGTCCCCGAGGGGGTAGCAATCAGCCCCAGCATTTT. Protein: CASSPRGGSNQPQHF.

The chain has TRBV7-2 and TRBJ2-3, with 8 bases identical to TRBD1. Looked up from germline, CDR1 is SGHTA and CDR2 is FQGNSA. This CDR3 has 13 residues. Losses at the gene ends were 10 bases for V and 5 bases for J; bases not matched to a gene: 8. The CDR3 is CATSQGARDTQYF. CDR3 nucleotide sequence: TGTGCCACCTCGCAGGGGGCGCGAGATACGCAGTATTTT.

The chain has TRBV4-1 and TRBJ1-5; 9 bases map to TRBD1. The CDR3 extends over 16 amino acids. The V and J ends lost 2 bases and 5 bases, in that order; junction bases with no gene match: 7. Germline V gives CDR1 MGHRA, CDR2 YSYEKL. The DNA for the CDR3 is TGCGCCAGCAGCCAACGGACAGGGGCCCCTGATCAGCCCCAGCATTTT. It codes for CASSQRTGAPDQPQHF.

This clone was recorded a few times. This chain joins TRBV6-1 and TRBJ1-2; tentative D call: TRBD1 (5 bases). The V gene's germline CDR1 is MNHNS and CDR2 SASEGT. The CDR3 is 13 amino acids. V lost 6 bases and J lost 3, with 11 bases in between. The CDR3 loop is CASREGRDYGYTF. CDR3 bases: TGTGCCAGCAGGGAGGGGAGAGACTATGGCTACACCTTC.

This chain connects TRBV23-1 to TRBJ1-2, with D perhaps TRBD1 (5 bases). TRBV23-1 is given ORF status, its function remaining uncertain. The ends were cut back, 2 bases at V and 3 bases at J, with 10 bases in the middle. This CDR3 region has 14 residues. The CDR3 spells CASSQRGADYGYTF. CDR3 DNA: TGCGCCAGCAGTCAAAGGGGCGCGGACTATGGCTACACCTTC.

V usage is TRBV7-2 and J usage is TRBJ2-7; maybe TRBD1 (5 bases). The CDR3 sequence is 15 residues long. V lost 5 bases, J lost 2 bases, and 16 bases lay in between. In germline, CDR1 is SGHTA, CDR2 FQGNSA. CDR3 loop: CASSINPGKPYEQYF. In DNA form, the CDR3 reads TGTGCCAGCAGCATCAACCCAGGGAAACCCTACGAGCAGTACTTC.

The chain combines TRBV5-6 with TRBJ2-3; 7 bases are shared with TRBD2. The CDR3 loop spans 14 amino acids. Trimming removed 4 bases from V and 3 bases from J; junction bases left unmatched: 5. The germline V gene encodes CDR1 SGHDT and CDR2 YYEEEE. CDR3: CASSRREGTDTQYF. CDR3 nucleotide sequence: TGTGCCAGCAGCCGTAGGGAGGGAACAGATACGCAGTATTTT.

The V and J genes are TRBV5-1 and TRBJ2-5; TRBD1 matches at 9 bases. Trimming removed 4 bases from V and 2 bases from J; junction bases left unmatched: 9. The CDR3 is 16 residues long. CDR1 is SGHRS and CDR2 is YFSETQ in the germline V gene. CDR3: CASSASPGQGQETQYF. The CDR3 region has the DNA TGCGCCAGCAGCGCTTCACCGGGACAGGGACAAGAGACCCAGTACTTC.

The chain joins TRBV7-6 to TRBJ2-1; 9 bases agree with TRBD2. The length of the CDR3 is 16 residues. Germline V lookup: CDR1 SGHVS, CDR2 FNYEAQ. V trimming: 3 bases; J trimming: 6 bases; junction bases outside the gene matches: 9. Written as DNA, the CDR3 is TGTGCCAGCAGCTTTCAGAAGCGGGGGGATCTCAATGAGCAGTTCTTC. It encodes CASSFQKRGDLNEQFF.